This T cell receptor (beta chain) emerged from a study of control samples from healthy donors and cancer patients. The repertoire was sequenced with immunoSEQ multiplex PCR; TCRdb's copy has only in-frame clones and lacks some. The table includes around 150,000 clones, roughly 90% detected once. Germline V lookup: CDR1 SNHLY, CDR2 FYNNEI. The CDR3 spans 17 residues. Deletions cut 5 bases from V and 0 bases from J, with 17 bases between. V is TRBV2 and J is TRBJ1-3; TRBD1 is a possible D gene (5 bases). Sequencing was carried out using blood. The receptor comes from a man aged 25 to 40 in good health. CDR3 nucleotides: TGTGCCAGCAGTACAATGCCGACAGCGAGCTCTGGAAACACCATATATTTT. This translates into CASSTMPTASSGNTIYF. Together with reference TRBV2 and TRBJ1-3, the CDR3 gives the full variable domain: EPEVTQTPSHQVTQMGQEVILRCVPISNHLYFYWYRQILGQKVEFLVSFYNNEISEKSEIFDDQFSVERPDGSNFTLKIRSTKLEDSAMYFCASSTMPTASSGNTIYFGEGSWLTVV.